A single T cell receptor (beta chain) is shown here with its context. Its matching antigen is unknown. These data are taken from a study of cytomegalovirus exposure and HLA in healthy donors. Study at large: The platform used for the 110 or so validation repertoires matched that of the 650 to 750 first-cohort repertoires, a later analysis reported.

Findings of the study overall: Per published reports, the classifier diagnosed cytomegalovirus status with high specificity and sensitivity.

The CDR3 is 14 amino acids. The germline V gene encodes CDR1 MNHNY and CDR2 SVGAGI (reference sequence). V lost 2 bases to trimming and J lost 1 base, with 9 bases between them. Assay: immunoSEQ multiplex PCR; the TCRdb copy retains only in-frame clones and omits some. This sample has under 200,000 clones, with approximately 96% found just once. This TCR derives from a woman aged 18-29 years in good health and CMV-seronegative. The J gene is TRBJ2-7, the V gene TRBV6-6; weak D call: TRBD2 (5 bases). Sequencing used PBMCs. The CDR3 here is CASSYARASYEQYF. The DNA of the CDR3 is TGTGCCAGCAGTTACGCGCGGGCTTCCTACGAGCAGTACTTC.